This T cell receptor (beta chain) was sequenced during a study of cytomegalovirus exposure and HLA in healthy donors. As for the study in general: Approximately 85 million unique TCRs from HLA-typed donors were held in an early data release.

The study ran its PCR with 60 Vbeta and 13 Jbeta primers. Libraries were prepared by immunoSEQ multiplex PCR; TCRdb keeps only in-frame clonotypes and omits some of them. The sample shows 100,000 to 150,000 clones, 80% of them seen only once. Comment on this clone: Its antigen is undetermined.

Study results and limitations: The listing of 150 to 200 TCR beta chains classed them as cytomegalovirus-associated.

Healthy individuals who donated bone marrow served as the donors. The clonotype originates from a man aged 25-40 years in good health and CMV-seropositive. The sequenced material came from PBMCs.

The CDR3 bases are TGCGCCAGCAGCCAGCCTTTGGGGGGGATGAATAATTCACCCCTCCACTTT. Translating gives CASSQPLGGMNNSPLHF. This chain uses TRBV4-1 with TRBJ1-6; D may be TRBD1 (5 bases). Between the trimmed V and J ends, which lost 3 bases and 5 bases, there was a span of 17 bases. Germline values: CDR1 MGHRA, CDR2 YSYEKL. The CDR3 has 17 amino acids.